This T cell receptor (beta chain) originates from a study of shared clonotypes between healthy human individuals (dated by TCRdb to 2018 to 2021). Notes on the research overall: A couple of women and a few men aged 18 to 49 years were included in the cohort. For each donor, three plates each were used for CD4 naive and CD4 memory, two plates were used for CD8 naive, and one plate was used for CD8 memory. Blood TCR repertoires of about 5 healthy adults were deeply sequenced to estimate repertoire size and the extent of clonotype sharing between individuals. To increase sequencing depth and limit assay-specific biases, TCR repertoire library preparation and sequencing were carried out by different laboratories using diverse techniques. Each donor's leukapheresis produced roughly between roughly 0.9 and 9 billion PBMCs.

Comment on this clone: This receptor's antigen is unknown. Base qualities are missing; no much larger clone stands one base away.

The donors were healthy, HIV-negative adults with no recently reported acute infections or vaccinations. Every donor was a Caucasian adult residing in Nashville, Tennessee, USA. CD4+ T cells were enriched by magnetic negative selection, after which naive cells were positively selected on CD45RA and the negative fraction was taken as the memory subset. Blood was collected by leukapheresis, and PBMCs were isolated by Ficoll-Histopaque density gradient centrifugation and then cryopreserved in liquid nitrogen vapor phase. Purity and quantity of every magnetically sorted T cell population were checked by analytical flow cytometry. Each sorted fraction had its genomic DNA isolated and then quantified by UV absorbance on a Nanodrop 2000c. The CDR3 starts with the cysteine, ends with the phenylalanine, and has 18 residues. Only the CDR3 part of the read is kept: 54 bases, read in frame from the first base. The germline V gene sets CDR1 to SGHAT and CDR2 to FQNNGV. Trimmed from V: 3 bases; trimmed from J: 1 base; junction bases lacking a gene match: 8.

Overall results and qualifications from the work: Compared with non-shared clonotypes, the clonotypes found in all four sorted-subset donors had higher generation probabilities. The genetic and exposure-history diversity represented was limited by the small number of donors. Incomplete sequencing was indicated by rarefaction of sorted-subset datasets, despite the large sequencing depth. Across a few donors, roughly 5% of naive CD4, approximately 4% of naive CD8, approximately 2.5% of memory CD4, and roughly 0.41% of memory CD8 clonotypes were shared. Sampling was restricted to blood, and TCR repertoires in tissues likely differ from the TCR repertoires found in blood. Based on pairwise subsampling, the degree of clonotype sharing among donors was expected to be affected by sequencing depth. Estimated clonotype richness was generally larger for naive than for memory subsets.

TCR CDR3 regions were amplified from genomic DNA by multiplex PCR using the deep immunoSEQ assay. Extracted genomic DNA from each cell subset was distributed evenly across all wells of several immunoSEQ 96-well plates, and each plate was treated as a replicate. For sorted subsets, each replicate PCR was loaded with 200 to 250 ng genomic DNA, equivalent to 30,000 or so T cell genomes. The purified libraries were quantified using a Qubit 3.0 fluorometer, sized with a Bioanalyzer 2100, and then quantified again using the KAPA Library Quantification kit. Every immunoSEQ 96-well plate was sequenced on a separate single-read 150-cycle Illumina NextSeq 550 flow cell. From the authors' description of their analysis: Because only junctional sequences without quality scores were contained in the immunoSEQ output, filtering matching that applied to full-length reads could not be performed. To assign V/J genes and CDR3, sequences were annotated against IMGT germline references using PyIR, a Python wrapper for IgBLAST v1.9. Reads with weak V/J assignments (E-value above 1e-6), missing CDR3, stop codons, out-of-frame junctions, or ambiguous translated residues were removed. V3J clonotypes were defined as sequences sharing the same inferred V gene, J gene, and CDR3 amino acid sequence. To compute the percentage overlap between repertoires, the number of shared unique clonotypes was divided by the size of the smaller repertoire. RTK rarefaction, the Chao1 estimator, and Recon v2.1 estimates of unobserved clonotypes were used to assess repertoire richness. Generation probabilities for all TCRbeta clonotypes obtained by the gDNA method from a handful of donors were computed using OLGA. TCRdb stores this immuneACCESS table with in-frame sequences only. Part of the clones is absent; in the studies checked, under half of the shortfall reflects unresolved V genes, and no reason is known for the rest. The V and J calls and the clone size are those of that table, but D and trimming were determined from the DNA. The sample has about 1,500,000 clones on record, roughly 96% of them singletons. The ten top clones hold approximately 1.1% of the sample.

The source is a man aged 30 to 39 in good health. This chain is built from TRBV11-2 and TRBJ2-3, with 12 bases aligning to TRBD2. Specimen: naive CD4+ T cells sorted from blood. This sample's cell subset or site label indicates: CD45RA+ positively selected. The nucleotide sequence is TGTGCCAGCAGCTTCTCTGCCCTAGCGGGAGGGGGCACAGATACGCAGTATTTT. Its translation reads: CASSFSALAGGGTDTQYF.